A selection of T cell receptor beta chains follows, all from one sample in a study of blood T cell repertoires in COVID-19. The data were produced by immunoSEQ multiplex PCR, yet TCRdb's version contains in-frame clones alone and is incomplete. The sample includes more than 250,000 clones, roughly 90% of them seen just once. The sample comprised PBMCs or T cells enriched from blood (not recorded which). These receptors all stem from a young woman who had recovered from COVID-19. Each CDR3 is given with its conserved first and last residue. Each record gives: clone size, J gene, D gene, V gene, CDR3 DNA, CDR3 protein. The D gene is left open where the match is weak. Size is omitted from some rows. Given values are once, few, many or a class for expanded clones.

>.|TRBJ2-7|.|TRBV12-3/TRBV12-4
TGTGCCAGCAGACAGAGCAGCTCCTACGAGCAGTACTTC
CASRQSSSYEQYF
>.|TRBJ2-3|TRBD2|TRBV7-9
TGTGCCAGCAGCACCATACTAGCGAACACAGATACGCAGTATTTT
CASSTILANTDTQYF
>few|TRBJ1-1|.|TRBV19
TGTGCCAGTAGCAGAACGCATGTTGTCGCTGAAGCTTTCTTT
CASSRTHVVAEAFF
>.|TRBJ1-4|TRBD1|TRBV5-1
TGCGCCAGCAGCTTGTTATCTCCCGGGACAGGGAGGGTTCAAGGTGGTGAAAAACTGTTTTTT
CASSLLSPGTGRVQGGEKLFF
>.|TRBJ1-1|.|TRBV2
TGTGCCAGCACTGAGCTCTCGAGAGTGAAGAGTAACACTGAAGCTTTCTTT
CASTELSRVKSNTEAFF
>.|TRBJ2-3|TRBD1|TRBV9
TGTGCCAGCAGCAACAGACAGGGCCTCACAGATACGCAGTATTTT
CASSNRQGLTDTQYF
>.|TRBJ1-5|.|TRBV6-1
TGTGCCAGCAGTGAAACCCAGGCCCTGACCCAGCATTTT
CASSETQALTQHF
>.|TRBJ2-1|TRBD2|TRBV7-3
TGTGCCAGCAGCTTAAGACTAGCGGTTAACAATGAGCAGTTCTTC
CASSLRLAVNNEQFF
>.|TRBJ2-7|TRBD2|TRBV5-1
TGCGCCAGCAGCTTTTCGGGACTAGCGGGGGGTTCCTACGAGCAGTACTTC
CASSFSGLAGGSYEQYF
>.|TRBJ1-1|TRBD1|TRBV25-1
TGTGCCAGCAGTGGGACAGGTCTCGGGACTGAAGCTTTCTTT
CASSGTGLGTEAFF
>.|TRBJ2-7|TRBD2|TRBV27
TGTGCCAGCAGTTCCCCGTCGGGGGGATTCTACGAGCAGTACTTC
CASSSPSGGFYEQYF
>.|TRBJ1-1|.|TRBV12-3/TRBV12-4
TGTGCCAGCAGTCCCTCGGGCACTGAAGCTTTCTTT
CASSPSGTEAFF
>.|TRBJ2-1|TRBD1|TRBV7-9
TGTGCCAGCAGCTTCGGACAGGCTACCCCCAATGAGCAGTTCTTC
CASSFGQATPNEQFF
>.|TRBJ2-2|TRBD1|TRBV7-3
TGTGCCAGCAGCTTAACCCCCGGGACAGGGACCGGGGAGCTGTTTTTT
CASSLTPGTGTGELFF
>.|TRBJ2-7|.|TRBV11-2
TGTGCCAGCAGCGTGACAGTACGTGGGCAGTACTTC
CASSVTVRGQYF
>.|TRBJ2-7|TRBD2|TRBV28
TGTGCCAGCCGATACCAACTAGCGGGAGCATACGAGCAGTACTTC
CASRYQLAGAYEQYF
>once|TRBJ2-7|TRBD2|TRBV15
TGTGCCACCAGCGTCAGACTAGCGGGGTCTTTCGAGCAGTACTTC
CATSVRLAGSFEQYF
>once|TRBJ1-2|TRBD1|TRBV27
TGTGCCAGCAGGCCAGGACAGGGCTATGGCTACACCTTC
CASRPGQGYGYTF
>.|TRBJ2-1|.|TRBV11-2
TGTGCCAGCCTCGGCGGTAGTACTTGGGATGAGCAGTTCTTC
CASLGGSTWDEQFF
>.|TRBJ1-6|.|TRBV5-5
TGTGCCAGCAAACCCGGGACACTATTTTCACCCCTCCACTTT
CASKPGTLFSPLHF
>.|TRBJ1-4|.|TRBV3-1/TRBV3-2
TGTGCCAGCAGCCAAGGGGGGCCGAAACTGTTTTTT
CASSQGGPKLFF
>.|TRBJ1-2|TRBD1|TRBV28
TGTGCCAGCAGGGAAATGACAGGGGACTATGGCTACACCTTC
CASREMTGDYGYTF
>once|TRBJ1-1|.|TRBV30
TGTGCCTGGAGTGTTGGCCTGATGAACACTGAAGCTTTCTTT
CAWSVGLMNTEAFF
>.|TRBJ2-7|.|TRBV6-5
TGTGCCAGCAGTTACTCTTCGGCTCAGGGCTACGAGCAGTACTTC
CASSYSSAQGYEQYF
>.|TRBJ1-1|TRBD1|TRBV7-6
TGTGCCAGCAGCCGACAGGGCAGCCAGATGAACACTGAAGCTTTCTTT
CASSRQGSQMNTEAFF
>.|TRBJ1-4|TRBD1|TRBV5-1
TGCGCCAGCAGCTCGACAGGGGGACGTAATGAAAAACTGTTTTTT
CASSSTGGRNEKLFF
>once|TRBJ2-5|TRBD1|TRBV12-3/TRBV12-4
TGTGCCAGCACCTTGACAGGGGGCGAGACCCAGTACTTC
CASTLTGGETQYF
>.|TRBJ1-5|.|TRBV15
TGTGCCACCAGCAGAGATTGGTTAGAGGGCGCGGCCCAGCATTTT
CATSRDWLEGAAQHF
>.|TRBJ1-2|TRBD1|TRBV6-1
TGTGCCAGCAGTGAAACAGGACAGGGAACATCCTATGGCTACACCTTC
CASSETGQGTSYGYTF